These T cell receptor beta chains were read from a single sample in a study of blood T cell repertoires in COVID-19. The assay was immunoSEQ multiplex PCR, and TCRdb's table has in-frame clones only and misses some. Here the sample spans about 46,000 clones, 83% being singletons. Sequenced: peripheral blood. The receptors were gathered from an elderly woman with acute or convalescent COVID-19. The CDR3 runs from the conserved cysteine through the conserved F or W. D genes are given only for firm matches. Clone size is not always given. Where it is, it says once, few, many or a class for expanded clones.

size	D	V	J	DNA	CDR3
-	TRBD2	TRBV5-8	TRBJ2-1	TGTGCCAGCAGCTTCCCTGATTATCTAGCGGGGGCGGGTGAGCAGTTCTTC	CASSFPDYLAGAGEQFF
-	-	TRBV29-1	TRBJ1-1	TGCAGCGTTGTCGGAGGGTCCACTGAAGCTTTCTTT	CSVVGGSTEAFF
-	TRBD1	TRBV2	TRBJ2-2	TGTGCCAGCAGGCAACTACAGGGGCTCACCGGGGAGCTGTTTTTT	CASRQLQGLTGELFF
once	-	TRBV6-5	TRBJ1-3	TGTGCCAGCAGTTACAGTACCAACATTTTCGGAAACACCATATATTTT	CASSYSTNIFGNTIYF
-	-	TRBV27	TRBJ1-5	TGTGCCAGCAGTTCAACTCCGACAGATAATCAGCCCCAGCATTTT	CASSSTPTDNQPQHF
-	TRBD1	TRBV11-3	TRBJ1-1	TGTGCCAGCAGCTTATCGGGACAGGGAAACACTGAAGCTTTCTTT	CASSLSGQGNTEAFF
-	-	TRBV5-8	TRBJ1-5	TGTGCCAGCAGCTCCGGACAAAGCAATCAGCCCCAGCATTTT	CASSSGQSNQPQHF
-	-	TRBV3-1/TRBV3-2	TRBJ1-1	TGTGCCAGCAGCCAATTACTGGGGGGCACTGAAGCTTTCTTT	CASSQLLGGTEAFF
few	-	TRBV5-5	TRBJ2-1	TGTGCCAGCAGCCCAGGTCCCGGCGATGAGCAGTTCTTC	CASSPGPGDEQFF
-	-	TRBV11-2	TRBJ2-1	TGTGCCAGCAGCTTAGAATTCGGGAGCAGCGAGCAGTTCTTC	CASSLEFGSSEQFF
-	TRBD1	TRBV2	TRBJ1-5	TGTGCCAGCAACCGGGACAGGGGCAATCAGCCCCAGCATTTT	CASNRDRGNQPQHF
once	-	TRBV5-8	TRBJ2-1	TGTGCCAGCATCAGGGGCGGGCCTTACAATGAGCAGTTCTTC	CASIRGGPYNEQFF
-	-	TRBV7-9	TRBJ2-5	TGTGCCAGCAGCACAGACGTGGGCCGAGAGACCCAGTACTTC	CASSTDVGRETQYF
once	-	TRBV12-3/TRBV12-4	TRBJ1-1	TGTGCCAGCAGCCTAGAGTACACTGAAGCTTTCTTT	CASSLEYTEAFF
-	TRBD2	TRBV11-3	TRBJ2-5	TGTGCCAGCAGCAACGGACTAGCGGGGGTTGATGAGACCCAGTACTTC	CASSNGLAGVDETQYF
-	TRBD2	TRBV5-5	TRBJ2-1	TGTGCCAGCAGCTTTATATTGGCGCGGGGGGGCTACAATGAGCAGTTCTTC	CASSFILARGGYNEQFF
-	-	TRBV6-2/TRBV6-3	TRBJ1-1	TGTGCCAGCAGTTACTCGACACCGGCGGGGAACACTGAAGCTTTCTTT	CASSYSTPAGNTEAFF
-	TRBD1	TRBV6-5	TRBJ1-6	TGTGCCAGCAACCTCGGGACAGTCAATAATTCACCCCTCCACTTT	CASNLGTVNNSPLHF
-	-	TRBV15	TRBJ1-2	TGTGCCACCAGCAGAGATCGGAGGTCGGGCTACACCTTC	CATSRDRRSGYTF
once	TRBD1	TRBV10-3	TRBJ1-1	TGTGCCATCAGTGCCTCTCCTCGACAGGGGAGAACTGAAGCTTTCTTT	CAISASPRQGRTEAFF
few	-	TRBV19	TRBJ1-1	TGTGCCAGTAGTATAGCGGCGGGGGGTATTACTGAAGCTTTCTTT	CASSIAAGGITEAFF
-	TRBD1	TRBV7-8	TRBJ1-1	TGTGCCAGCAGCTTGTCGGGACAGACGAACACTGAAGCTTTCTTT	CASSLSGQTNTEAFF
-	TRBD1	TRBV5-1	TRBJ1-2	TGCGCCAGCAGCTTGTACGGGACAGCGTATCCGAATAACTATGGCTACACCTTC	CASSLYGTAYPNNYGYTF
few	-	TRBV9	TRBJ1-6	TGTGCCAGCAGCCCGGATTGGGGTGACAGAGGTAATTCACCCCTCCACTTT	CASSPDWGDRGNSPLHF
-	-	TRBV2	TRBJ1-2	TGTGCCAGCTGGGATCGGTACGGGGGGGTTGGCTATGGCTACACCTTC	CASWDRYGGVGYGYTF
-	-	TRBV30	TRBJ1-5	TGTGCCTGGAGTCTTGGAACGGAGAATCAGCCCCAGCATTTT	CAWSLGTENQPQHF
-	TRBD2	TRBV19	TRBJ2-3	TGTGCCACTAGCCCAGCGGGGGTGGGAGATACGCAGTATTTT	CATSPAGVGDTQYF
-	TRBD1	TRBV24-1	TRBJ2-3	TGTGCCACCTGTGATCCAAAACGCGACAGGGTCACAGATACGCAGTATTTT	CATCDPKRDRVTDTQYF
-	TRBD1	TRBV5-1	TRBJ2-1	TGCGCCAGCAGCTCCCCGGGACAGCTAACCTACAATGAGCAGTTCTTC	CASSSPGQLTYNEQFF
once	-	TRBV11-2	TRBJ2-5	TGTGCCAGCAGCTTAGCTCTAAAGCTCCGTGAGACCCAGTACTTC	CASSLALKLRETQYF
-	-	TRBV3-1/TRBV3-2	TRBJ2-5	TGTGCCAGCAGCCATGGTACCGGGGGGCCCGGAGAGACCCAGTACTTC	CASSHGTGGPGETQYF
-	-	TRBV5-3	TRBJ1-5	TGTGCCAGAAGCTTGGCCAGGGCAGGTGGACGTCTCAGCAATCAGCCCCAGCATTTT	CARSLARAGGRLSNQPQHF
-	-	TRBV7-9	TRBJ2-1	TGTGCCGTCAGAGAGGGAGGGGGCAATGAGCAGTTCTTC	CAVREGGGNEQFF
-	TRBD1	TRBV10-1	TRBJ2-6	TGCGCCAGCAGTGAGTCTCCCCCCCCTTTCTCCGGGACAGGGAGAGCTGGGGCCAACGTCCTGACTTTC	CASSESPPPFSGTGRAGANVLTF
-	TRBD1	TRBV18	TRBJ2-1	TGTGCCAGCTCACCAAGGACAGGGTATAATGAGCAGTTCTTC	CASSPRTGYNEQFF
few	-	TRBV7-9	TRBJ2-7	TGTGCCAGCAGCTTAGCTGTGGGGCCCTACGAGCAGTACTTC	CASSLAVGPYEQYF
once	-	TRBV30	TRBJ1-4	TGTGCCTGGAGTGGGAGGGCAGGGGAAAAACTGTTTTTT	CAWSGRAGEKLFF
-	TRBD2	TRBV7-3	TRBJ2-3	TGTGCCAGCAGTGAGCGGGGGAGTAGCACAGATACGCAGTATTTT	CASSERGSSTDTQYF
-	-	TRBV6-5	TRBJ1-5	TGTGCCAGCAGAAGAAATCCAGGCAATCAGCCCCAGCATTTT	CASRRNPGNQPQHF
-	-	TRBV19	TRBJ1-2	TGTGCCAGTAGTATAGCAGGGGCTACTAACTATGGCTACACCTTC	CASSIAGATNYGYTF
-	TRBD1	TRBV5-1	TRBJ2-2	TGCGCCAGCAGCGACCGACAGGGGGCAGGGACCGGGGAGCTGTTTTTT	CASSDRQGAGTGELFF
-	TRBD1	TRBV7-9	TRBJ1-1	TGTGCCAGCGCCAGGGGGGACACTGAAGCTTTCTTT	CASARGDTEAFF
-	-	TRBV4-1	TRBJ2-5	TGCGCCAGCAGCCAAGCCGGGACTGGGAAAGAGACCCAGTACTTC	CASSQAGTGKETQYF
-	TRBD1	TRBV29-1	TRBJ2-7	TGCAGCGTCCGGGACAGGGGGATCTCCTACGAGCAGTACTTC	CSVRDRGISYEQYF
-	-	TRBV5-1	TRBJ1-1	TGCGCCAGCAGCCCGAGGGGACAACCAGGGACTGAAGCTTTCTTT	CASSPRGQPGTEAFF
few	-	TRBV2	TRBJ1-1	TGTGCCAGCATTATGTCACAGGGGAACACTGAAGCTTTCTTT	CASIMSQGNTEAFF
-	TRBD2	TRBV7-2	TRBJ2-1	TGTGCCAGCAGCTTAGTGGCTAGCGGGGGGCGTAACAATGAGCAGTTCTTC	CASSLVASGGRNNEQFF
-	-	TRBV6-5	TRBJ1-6	TGTGCCAGCAGCGTGCTAGGGGAATCTAATTCACCCCTCCACTTT	CASSVLGESNSPLHF
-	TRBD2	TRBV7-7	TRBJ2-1	TGTGCTAGCAGCCTGGGAACTAGCGAAAACAATGAGCAGTTCTTC	CASSLGTSENNEQFF
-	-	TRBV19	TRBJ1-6	TGTGCCAGTAGTATCAGCGCCAGCTCCTATAATTCACCCCTCCACTTT	CASSISASSYNSPLHF
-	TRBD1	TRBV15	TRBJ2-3	TGTGCCACCAGCAGGGGACAGGCTCGGAGCACAGATACGCAGTATTTT	CATSRGQARSTDTQYF
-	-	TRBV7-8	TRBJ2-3	TGTGCCAGCAGCTTAACGTTACTCAGCACAGATACGCAGTATTTT	CASSLTLLSTDTQYF
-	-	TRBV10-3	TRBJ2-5	TGTGCCATCAGCGTCGGCAGGGAGACCCAGTACTTC	CAISVGRETQYF
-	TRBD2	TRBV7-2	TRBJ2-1	TGTGCCAGCAGCTCCAAGCGGGGGGTCTCCTACAATGAGCAGTTCTTC	CASSSKRGVSYNEQFF
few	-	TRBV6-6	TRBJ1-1	TGTGCCAGCAGCCTAGGGGACACTGAAGCTTTCTTT	CASSLGDTEAFF
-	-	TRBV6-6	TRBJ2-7	TGTGCCAGCAGTCGTACCGGCTACGAGCAGTACTTC	CASSRTGYEQYF
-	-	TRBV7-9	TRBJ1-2	TGTGCCAGCAGCTTGGGTCCCACAGGGTACTGGCTTGGCTACACCTTC	CASSLGPTGYWLGYTF
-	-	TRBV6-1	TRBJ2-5	TGTGCCAGCAGTGAATTAAGGGGCGAACAAGAGACCCAGTACTTC	CASSELRGEQETQYF
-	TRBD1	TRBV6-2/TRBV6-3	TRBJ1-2	TGTGCCAGCAGCCCCTCAGGGGGTAACTATGGCTACACCTTC	CASSPSGGNYGYTF
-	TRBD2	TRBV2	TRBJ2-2	TGTGCCAGCACGGGACTAACCACCGGGGAGCTGTTTTTT	CASTGLTTGELFF